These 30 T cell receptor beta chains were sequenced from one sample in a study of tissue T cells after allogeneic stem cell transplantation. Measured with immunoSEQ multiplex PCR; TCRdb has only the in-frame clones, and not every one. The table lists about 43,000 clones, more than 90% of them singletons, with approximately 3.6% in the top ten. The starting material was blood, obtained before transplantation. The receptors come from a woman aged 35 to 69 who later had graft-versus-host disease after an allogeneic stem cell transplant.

The CDR3: CASSRKDSLSEAFF. The CDR3 nucleotides read TGTGCCAGCAGCCGGAAGGACAGCTTATCTGAAGCTTTCTTT. The V gene is TRBV5-4, the J gene TRBJ1-1; a weak D match, TRBD1 (6 bases). V dropped 4 bases and J dropped 6 bases, with 16 bases sitting between them. Germline CDR1 reads SGHNT; CDR2 reads YYREEE (reference sequence). The CDR3 has 14 residues.

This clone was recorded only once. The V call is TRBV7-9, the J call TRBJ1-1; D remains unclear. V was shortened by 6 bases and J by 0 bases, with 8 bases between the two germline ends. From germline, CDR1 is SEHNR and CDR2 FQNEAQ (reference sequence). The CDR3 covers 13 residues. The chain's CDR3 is CASSSQLNTEAFF. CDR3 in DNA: TGTGCCAGCAGTTCACAGCTGAACACTGAAGCTTTCTTT.

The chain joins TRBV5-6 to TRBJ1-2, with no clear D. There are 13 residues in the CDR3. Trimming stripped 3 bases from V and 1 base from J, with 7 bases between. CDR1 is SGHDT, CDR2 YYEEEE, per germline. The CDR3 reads CASSSDGNYGYTF. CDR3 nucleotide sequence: TGTGCCAGCAGCTCCGACGGTAACTATGGCTACACCTTC.

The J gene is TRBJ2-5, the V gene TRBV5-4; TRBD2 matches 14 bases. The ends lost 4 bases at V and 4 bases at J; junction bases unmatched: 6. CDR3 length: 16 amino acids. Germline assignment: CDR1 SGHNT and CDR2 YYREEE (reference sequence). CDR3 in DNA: TGTGCCAGCAGCCCGAGGACTAGCGGGAGGTCAGAGACCCAGTACTTC. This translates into CASSPRTSGRSETQYF. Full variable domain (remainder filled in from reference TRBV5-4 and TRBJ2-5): ETGVTQSPTHLIKTRGQQVTLRCSSQSGHNTVSWYQQALGQGPQFIFQYYREEENGRGNFPPRFSGLQFPNYSSELNVNALELDDSALYLCASSPRTSGRSETQYFGPGTRLLVL.

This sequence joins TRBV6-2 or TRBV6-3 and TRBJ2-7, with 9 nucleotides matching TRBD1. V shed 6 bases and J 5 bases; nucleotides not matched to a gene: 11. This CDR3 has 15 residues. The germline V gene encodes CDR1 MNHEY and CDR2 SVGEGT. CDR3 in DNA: TGTGCCAGCAGCTTCCTAAGGACAGGGGTTCACGAGCAGTACTTC. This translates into CASSFLRTGVHEQYF.

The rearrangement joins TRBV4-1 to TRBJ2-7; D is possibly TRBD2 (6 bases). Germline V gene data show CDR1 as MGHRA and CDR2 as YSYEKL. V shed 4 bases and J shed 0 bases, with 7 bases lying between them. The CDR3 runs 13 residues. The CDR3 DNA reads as TGCGCCAGCAGCCCCGGGAGCTCCTACGAGCAGTACTTC. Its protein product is CASSPGSSYEQYF.

The CDR3 here is CASTESGGNQPQHF. In DNA form, the CDR3 reads TGTGCCAGCACGGAGAGTGGGGGCAATCAGCCCCAGCATTTT. This chain connects TRBV6-6 to TRBJ1-5; D gene ambiguous. There are 14 residues in the CDR3. From germline, CDR1 is MNHNY and CDR2 SVGAGI (reference sequence). V lost 7 bases and J 2 bases, leaving 12 bases between the germline ends.

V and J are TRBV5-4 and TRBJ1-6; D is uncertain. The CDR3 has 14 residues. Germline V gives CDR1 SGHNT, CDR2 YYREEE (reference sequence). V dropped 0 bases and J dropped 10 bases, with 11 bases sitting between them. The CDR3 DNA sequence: TGTGCCAGCAGCTTGGATTCGGGGAACTCACCCCTCCACTTT. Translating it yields CASSLDSGNSPLHF.

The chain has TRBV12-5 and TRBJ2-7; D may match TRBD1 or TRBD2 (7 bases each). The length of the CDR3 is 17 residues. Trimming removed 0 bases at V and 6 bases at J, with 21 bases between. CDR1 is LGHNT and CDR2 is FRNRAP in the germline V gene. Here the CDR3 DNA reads TGTGCTAGTGGTTTGGTCCCACAGGGGAGGGTTGGGGCCGAGCAGTACTTC. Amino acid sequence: CASGLVPQGRVGAEQYF.

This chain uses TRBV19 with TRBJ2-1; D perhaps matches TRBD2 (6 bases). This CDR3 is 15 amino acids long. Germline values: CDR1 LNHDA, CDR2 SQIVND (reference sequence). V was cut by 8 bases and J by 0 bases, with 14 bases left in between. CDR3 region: CASRTEGLSYNEQFF. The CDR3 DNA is TGTGCCAGTCGCACGGAGGGCCTCTCCTACAATGAGCAGTTCTTC.

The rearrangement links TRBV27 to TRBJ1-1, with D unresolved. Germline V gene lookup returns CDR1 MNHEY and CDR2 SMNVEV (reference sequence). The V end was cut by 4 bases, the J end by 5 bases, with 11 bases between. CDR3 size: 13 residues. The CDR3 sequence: CASSYRVGTEAFF. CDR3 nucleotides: TGTGCCAGCAGTTATAGGGTGGGGACTGAAGCTTTCTTT.

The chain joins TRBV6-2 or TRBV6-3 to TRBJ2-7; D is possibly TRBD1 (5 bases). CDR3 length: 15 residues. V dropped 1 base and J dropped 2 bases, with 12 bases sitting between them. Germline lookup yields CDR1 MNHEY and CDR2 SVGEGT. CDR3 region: CASSYLQGVTYEQYF. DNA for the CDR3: TGTGCCAGCAGTTACTTGCAAGGGGTTACCTACGAGCAGTACTTC.

The CDR3 loop is CASSQVGGGPDTQYF. The CDR3, as DNA: TGTGCCAGCAGCCAAGTAGGGGGGGGTCCGGATACGCAGTATTTT. The chain combines TRBV3-1 (or the pseudogene TRBV3-2) with TRBJ2-3, with D perhaps matching TRBD2 (7 bases). This CDR3 spans 15 amino acids. Germline CDR1 LGHDT, CDR2 YNNKEL (reference sequence). V gave up 1 base and J gave up 6 bases, with 14 bases separating them.

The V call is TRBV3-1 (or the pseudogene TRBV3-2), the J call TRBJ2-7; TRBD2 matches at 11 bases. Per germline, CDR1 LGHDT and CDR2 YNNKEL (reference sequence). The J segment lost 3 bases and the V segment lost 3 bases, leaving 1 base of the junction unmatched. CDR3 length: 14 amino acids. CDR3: CASSQTSGIYEQYF. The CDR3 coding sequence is TGTGCCAGCAGCCAGACTAGCGGGATCTACGAGCAGTACTTC.

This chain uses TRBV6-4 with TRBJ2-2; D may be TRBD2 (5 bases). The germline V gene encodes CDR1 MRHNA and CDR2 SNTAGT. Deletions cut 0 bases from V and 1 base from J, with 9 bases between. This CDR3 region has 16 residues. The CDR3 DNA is TGTGCCAGCAGTGACTCGGACGGGAAGAACACCGGGGAGCTGTTTTTT. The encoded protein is CASSDSDGKNTGELFF.

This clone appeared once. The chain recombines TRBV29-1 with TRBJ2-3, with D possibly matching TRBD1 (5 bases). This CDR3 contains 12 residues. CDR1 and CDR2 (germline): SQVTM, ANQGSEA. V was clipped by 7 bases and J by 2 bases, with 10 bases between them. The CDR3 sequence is CSETENTDTQYF. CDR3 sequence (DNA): TGCAGCGAGACAGAAAACACAGATACGCAGTATTTT.

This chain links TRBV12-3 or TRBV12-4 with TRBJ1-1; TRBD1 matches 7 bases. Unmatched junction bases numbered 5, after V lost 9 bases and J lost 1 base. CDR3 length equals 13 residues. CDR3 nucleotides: TGTGCCAGTGGGGACAGAGCGAACACTGAAGCTTTCTTT. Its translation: CASGDRANTEAFF.

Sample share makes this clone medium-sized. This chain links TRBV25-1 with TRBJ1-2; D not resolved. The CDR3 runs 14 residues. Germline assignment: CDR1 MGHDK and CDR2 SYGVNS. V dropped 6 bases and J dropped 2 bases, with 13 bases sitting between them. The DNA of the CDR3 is TGTGCCAGCAGGGACCGGACTCTAAACTATGGCTACACCTTC. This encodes CASRDRTLNYGYTF.

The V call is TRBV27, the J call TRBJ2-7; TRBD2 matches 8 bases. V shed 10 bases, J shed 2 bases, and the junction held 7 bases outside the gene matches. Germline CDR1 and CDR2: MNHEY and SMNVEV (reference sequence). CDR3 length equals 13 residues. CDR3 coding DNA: TGTGCCACCGGAGCGGGAGCCCCCTACGAGCAGTACTTC. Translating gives CATGAGAPYEQYF.

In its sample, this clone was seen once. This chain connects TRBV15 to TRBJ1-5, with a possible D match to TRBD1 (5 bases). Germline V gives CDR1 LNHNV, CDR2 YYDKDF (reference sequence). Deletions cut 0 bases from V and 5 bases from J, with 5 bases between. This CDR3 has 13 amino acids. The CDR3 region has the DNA TGTGCCACCAGCAGAGACAGGGATCAGCCCCAGCATTTT. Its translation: CATSRDRDQPQHF.

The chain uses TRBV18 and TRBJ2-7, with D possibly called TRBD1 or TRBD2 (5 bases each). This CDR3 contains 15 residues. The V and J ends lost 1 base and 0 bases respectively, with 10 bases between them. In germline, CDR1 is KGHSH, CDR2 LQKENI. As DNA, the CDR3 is TGTGCCAGCTCACCACGGAACGGGGCCTCCTACGAGCAGTACTTC. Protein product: CASSPRNGASYEQYF.

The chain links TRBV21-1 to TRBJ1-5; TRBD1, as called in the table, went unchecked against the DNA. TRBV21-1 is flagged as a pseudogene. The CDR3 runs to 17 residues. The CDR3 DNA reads TGTGCCAGCAGCAAGATCGTGAGGGACAGGGGTAATCAGCCCCAGCATTTT. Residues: CASSKIVRDRGNQPQHF.

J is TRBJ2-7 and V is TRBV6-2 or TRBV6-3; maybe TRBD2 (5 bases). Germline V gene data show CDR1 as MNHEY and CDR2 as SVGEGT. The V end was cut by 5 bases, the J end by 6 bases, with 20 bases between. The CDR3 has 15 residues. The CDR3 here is CASSTGVPGQGEQYF. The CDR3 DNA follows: TGTGCCAGCAGTACCGGGGTTCCCGGGCAAGGCGAGCAGTACTTC.

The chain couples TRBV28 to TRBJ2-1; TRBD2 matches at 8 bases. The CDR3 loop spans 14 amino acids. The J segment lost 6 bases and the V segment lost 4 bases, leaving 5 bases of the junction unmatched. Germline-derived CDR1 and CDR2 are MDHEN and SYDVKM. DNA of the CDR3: TGTGCCAGCAGTTACAGCGGGAGTATCAATGAGCAGTTCTTC. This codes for CASSYSGSINEQFF.

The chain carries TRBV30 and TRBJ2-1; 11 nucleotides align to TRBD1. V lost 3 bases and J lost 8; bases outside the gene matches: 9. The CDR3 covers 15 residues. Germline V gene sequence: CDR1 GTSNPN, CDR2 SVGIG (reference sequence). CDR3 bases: TGTGCCTGGAGCGCGGACAGGGGGCTTTTTGATGAGCAGTTCTTC. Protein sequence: CAWSADRGLFDEQFF.

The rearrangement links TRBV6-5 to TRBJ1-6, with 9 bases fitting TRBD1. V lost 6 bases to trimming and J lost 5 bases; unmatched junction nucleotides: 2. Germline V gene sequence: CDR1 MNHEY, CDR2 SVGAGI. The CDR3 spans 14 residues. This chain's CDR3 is CASSGTGHNSPLHF. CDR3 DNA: TGTGCCAGCAGCGGGACAGGGCATAATTCACCCCTCCACTTT.

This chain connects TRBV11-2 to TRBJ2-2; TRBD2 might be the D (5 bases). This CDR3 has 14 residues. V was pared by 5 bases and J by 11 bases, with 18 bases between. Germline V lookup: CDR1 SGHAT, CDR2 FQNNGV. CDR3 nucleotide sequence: TGTGCCAGCAGCATCCCCCGAGGGTTCCACGAGCTGTTTTTT. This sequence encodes CASSIPRGFHELFF.

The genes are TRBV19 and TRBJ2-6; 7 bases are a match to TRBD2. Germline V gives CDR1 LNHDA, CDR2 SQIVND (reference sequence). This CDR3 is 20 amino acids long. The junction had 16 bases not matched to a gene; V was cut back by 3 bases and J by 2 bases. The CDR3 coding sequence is TGTGCCAGTAGTATCCGGAATCTAGCGGCGTCAACCACTGGGGCCAACGTCCTGACTTTC. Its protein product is CASSIRNLAASTTGANVLTF. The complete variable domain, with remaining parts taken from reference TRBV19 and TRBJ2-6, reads DGGITQSPKYLFRKEGQNVTLSCEQNLNHDAMYWYRQDPGQGLRLIYYSQIVNDFQKGDIAEGYSVSREKKESFPLTVTSAQKNPTAFYLCASSIRNLAASTTGANVLTFGAGSRLTVL.

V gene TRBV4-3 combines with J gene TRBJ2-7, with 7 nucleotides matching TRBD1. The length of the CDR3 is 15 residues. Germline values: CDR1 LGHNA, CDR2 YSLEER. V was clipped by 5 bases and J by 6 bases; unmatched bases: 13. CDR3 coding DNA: TGCGCCAGCAGCTCCGACAGGGTACCCTTTGCCGAGCAGTACTTC. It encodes CASSSDRVPFAEQYF.

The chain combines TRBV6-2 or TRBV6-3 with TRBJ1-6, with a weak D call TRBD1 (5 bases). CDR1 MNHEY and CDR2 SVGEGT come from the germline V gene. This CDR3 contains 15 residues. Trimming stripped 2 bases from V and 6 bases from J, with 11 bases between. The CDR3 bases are TGTGCCAGCAGTTACGCCCGGAGGGGTAATTCACCCCTCCACTTT. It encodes CASSYARRGNSPLHF.